The present TCR beta chain was sequenced within a study of shared clonotypes between healthy human individuals. The V gene lost 0 bases and the J gene lost 1 base, with 6 bases spanning the gap. CDR1 and CDR2 (germline): ENHRY, SYGVKD. This CDR3 contains 14 residues. Assay used: immunoSEQ multiplex PCR; TCRdb lists only in-frame clones, some missing. Counted here are just over 2,000,000 clones, around 95% occurring once; the ten biggest clones make up roughly 0.13%. Worth noting for this clone: The identical CDR3 is also encoded by other nucleotide sequences in the sample.

The V and J genes are TRBV10-3 and TRBJ2-5, with D perhaps TRBD1 or TRBD2 (5 bases each). This TCR was sampled from a man aged 18 to 30 in good health. Source material: naive CD4+ T cells sorted from blood. Documented subset: CD45RA+ positively selected. DNA for the CDR3: TGTGCCATCAGTGAGTCTGGGGGCCAAGAGACCCAGTACTTC. Its translation is CAISESGGQETQYF.